A single sample gave rise to the 10 T cell receptor beta chains below, sequenced in a study of blood T cells in healthy people across ages. For the second PCR, which ran for about 6 to 11 cycles, a sample-barcoded 5' primer and a J-beta primer mix were used. TCRdb fed the 5' RACE reads into MiXCR, producing one record per CDR3 protein. The data show under 750,000 distinct CDR3 sequences, less than 60% seen once. The specimen sequenced was blood. The receptors here all came from an elderly man in good health.

This chain links TRBV6-6 with TRBJ2-1; possibly TRBD1 for D (6 bases). The ends were cut back, 10 bases at V and 9 bases at J, with 10 bases in the middle. This CDR3 is 10 amino acids long. Germline V CDR1 and CDR2: MNHNY, SVGAGI (reference sequence). CDR3 sequence (DNA): TGTGCCAACGGGGACACTGAGCAGTTCTTC. It encodes CANGDTEQFF.

The V call is TRBV27, the J call TRBJ2-7; 9 bases fit TRBD2. The CDR3 is 15 amino acids. V was pared by 5 bases and J by 1 base, with 6 bases of the junction left unmatched. CDR1 is MNHEY, CDR2 SMNVEV, per germline (reference sequence). The CDR3 DNA reads as TGTGCCAGCAGTCGGGGGACTAGCAATTCCTACGAGCAGTACTTC. This translates into CASSRGTSNSYEQYF.

The CDR3 reads CASTSGAGTGIYEQYF. The CDR3 DNA is TGTGCCAGCACCAGTGGGGCCGGGACAGGGATCTACGAGCAGTACTTC. The chain uses TRBV6-5 and TRBJ2-4; TRBD1 aligns across 9 bases. The J call may be incorrect, as the DNA end agrees better with TRBJ2-7. This CDR3 is built from 16 residues. The germline gives CDR1 MNHEY, CDR2 SVGAGI.

The V call is TRBV7-2, the J call TRBJ2-5; D is unclear. Deletions cut 7 bases from V and 3 bases from J, with 12 bases between. Germline CDR1 and CDR2: SGHTA and FQGNSA. The CDR3 is 13 amino acids. Here the CDR3 reads CASTWSSEETQYF. The CDR3 DNA reads TGTGCCAGCACCTGGAGCAGTGAAGAGACCCAGTACTTC.

The chain carries TRBV20-1 and TRBJ2-4; 7 nucleotides match TRBD2. The J call may not be correct, given that the DNA end is closer to TRBJ2-7. Germline lookup yields CDR1 DFQATT and CDR2 SNEGSKA (reference sequence). The CDR3 extends over 13 amino acids. The CDR3 bases are TGCAGTGCTACCTCTGAGGGGAGGGTCGAGCAGTACTTC. It is translated as CSATSEGRVEQYF.

The table lists this clonotype with a few counts. The chain couples TRBV11-1 to TRBJ2-1; D is possibly TRBD1 or TRBD2 (5 bases each). Trimming removed 2 bases from V and 2 bases from J, with 13 bases in between. Germline V gives CDR1 SGHAT, CDR2 FQDESV (reference sequence). The CDR3 length is 16 residues. As DNA, the CDR3 is TGTGCCAGCAGCTTAACCGGGACGCAGCCCTACAATGAGCAGTTCTTC. This gives the protein CASSLTGTQPYNEQFF.

The chain couples TRBV28 to TRBJ2-7; 8 nucleotides align to TRBD1. Germline CDR1 and CDR2: MDHEN and SYDVKM. V shed 10 bases, J shed 0 bases, and the junction held 8 bases outside the gene matches. CDR3 length: 14 amino acids. The chain's CDR3 is CAILGQGSSYEQYF. CDR3 nucleotide sequence: TGTGCCATCCTTGGACAGGGAAGCTCCTACGAGCAGTACTTC.

The V and J genes are TRBV20-1 and TRBJ2-1; TRBD1 might be the D (6 bases). V lost 5 bases and J lost 6, with 14 bases in between. This CDR3 contains 13 residues. The germline V gene encodes CDR1 DFQATT and CDR2 SNEGSKA (reference sequence). Written as DNA, the CDR3 is TGCAGTGCTGATAGCTCCAGGGGCAATGAGCAGTTCTTC. This encodes CSADSSRGNEQFF.

J is TRBJ2-2 and V is TRBV3-1; perhaps TRBD2 as D (6 bases). The CDR3 runs 15 residues. V lost 4 bases and J lost 1, with 10 bases in between. Looked up from germline, CDR1 is LGHDT and CDR2 is YNNKEL (reference sequence). CDR3 protein: CASSRTGVNTGELFF. The DNA for the CDR3 is TGTGCCAGCAGCCGAACGGGGGTGAACACCGGGGAGCTGTTTTTT. The full variable domain, completed using reference TRBV3-1 and TRBJ2-2, is DTAVSQTPKYLVTQMGNDKSIKCEQNLGHDTMYWYKQDSKKFLKIMFSYNNKELIINETVPNRFSPKSPDKAHLNLHINSLELGDSAVYFCASSRTGVNTGELFFGEGSRLTVL.

The rearrangement links TRBV12-3 or TRBV12-4 to TRBJ2-3; possibly TRBD1 or TRBD2 for D (5 bases each). This CDR3 is built from 15 residues. Trimming removed 6 bases at V and 5 bases at J, with 18 bases between. CDR3 nucleotides: TGTGCCAGCAGCCCTACTAGACAAACAGGAGATACGCAGTATTTT. Residues: CASSPTRQTGDTQYF.